One and the same sample provided the 15 T cell receptor beta chains below, sequenced in a study of blood T cell repertoires in COVID-19. Assay used: immunoSEQ multiplex PCR; TCRdb lists only in-frame clones, some missing. The sample has about 120,000 clones; 80% to 90% are singletons. Sequenced input: peripheral blood. Every receptor here comes from a woman aged 50 to 60 with acute or convalescent COVID-19.

The V gene is TRBV3-1 (or the pseudogene TRBV3-2), the J gene TRBJ1-1, with D perhaps matching TRBD1 (5 bases). CDR1 LGHDT and CDR2 YNNKEL come from the germline V gene (reference sequence). This CDR3 spans 12 amino acids. V lost 0 bases, J lost 10 bases, and 9 bases lay in between. CDR3 sequence: CASSQEGRGAFF. The DNA for the CDR3 is TGTGCCAGCAGCCAAGAAGGGAGGGGAGCTTTCTTT.

This clone was seen a single time. V is TRBV19 and J is TRBJ2-7, with TRBD2 as a possible D gene (6 bases). Germline values: CDR1 LNHDA, CDR2 SQIVND (reference sequence). The V and J ends lost 3 bases and 3 bases respectively, with 12 bases between them. This CDR3 has 14 amino acids. CDR3 sequence (DNA): TGTGCCAGTAGTATGAGGCCTAGCGACTACGAGCAGTACTTC. It translates to CASSMRPSDYEQYF. The variable domain in full, completed from reference TRBV19 and TRBJ2-7, reads DGGITQSPKYLFRKEGQNVTLSCEQNLNHDAMYWYRQDPGQGLRLIYYSQIVNDFQKGDIAEGYSVSREKKESFPLTVTSAQKNPTAFYLCASSMRPSDYEQYFGPGTRLTVT.

This chain uses TRBV5-1 with TRBJ1-4, with a tentative D call TRBD1 (5 bases). Per the germline V gene, CDR1 is SGHRS and CDR2 is YFSETQ. The CDR3 runs to 15 residues. Trimming left V 1 base short and J 3 bases short, with 10 bases between. CDR3 DNA sequence: TGCGCCAGCAGCTTGTACCCAGGGTCTAATGAAAAACTGTTTTTT. Its translation is CASSLYPGSNEKLFF.

The V call is TRBV4-1, the J call TRBJ1-5; D possibly corresponds to TRBD1 (6 bases). V was trimmed by 3 bases and J by 9 bases, leaving 18 bases between them. CDR1 and CDR2 (germline): MGHRA, YSYEKL. The CDR3 contains 15 residues. CDR3 region: CASSQIQGPGRPQHF. The CDR3 bases are TGCGCCAGCAGCCAGATACAGGGCCCTGGAAGGCCCCAGCATTTT.

The V call is TRBV18, the J call TRBJ1-2; possibly TRBD1 for D (6 bases). Germline values: CDR1 KGHSH, CDR2 LQKENI. The V and J ends lost 3 bases and 2 bases respectively, with 13 bases between them. The CDR3 extends over 15 amino acids. In DNA, the CDR3 is TGTGCCAGCTCACCCCAGCAGGGGAACAACTATGGCTACACCTTC. It encodes CASSPQQGNNYGYTF.

V is TRBV25-1 and J is TRBJ2-5; 15 bases align to TRBD2. This CDR3 has 17 amino acids. V was pared by 5 bases and J by 5 bases, with 9 bases of the junction left unmatched. Germline V lookup: CDR1 MGHDK, CDR2 SYGVNS. The chain's CDR3 is CASSLMGLAGGKETQYF. Here the CDR3 DNA reads TGTGCCAGCAGTCTAATGGGACTAGCGGGGGGAAAGGAGACCCAGTACTTC.

The chain links TRBV21-1 to TRBJ1-1; the table's D call of TRBD1 was not tested on the DNA. TRBV21-1 is termed a pseudogene. This CDR3 has 15 residues. The CDR3, as DNA: TGTGCCAGCAGCCCCCGGGACAGGCGACTAACTGAAGCTTTCTTT. As protein: CASSPRDRRLTEAFF.

V gene TRBV29-1 combines with J gene TRBJ2-7, with D tentatively TRBD2 (6 bases). The V gene lost 7 bases and the J gene lost 4 bases, with 17 bases spanning the gap. The CDR3 extends over 13 amino acids. Per the germline V gene, CDR1 is SQVTM and CDR2 is ANQGSEA. The CDR3 loop is CSAEGAGTYEQYF. The CDR3 bases are TGCAGCGCCGAAGGGGCAGGGACTTACGAGCAGTACTTC.

The rearrangement uses TRBV7-9 and TRBJ1-2, with D perhaps TRBD1 (6 bases). CDR3 length: 13 amino acids. V was trimmed by 6 bases and J by 4 bases, leaving 12 bases between them. Germline CDR1 and CDR2: SEHNR and FQNEAQ (reference sequence). CDR3 sequence reads: CASSQQGRYGYTF. The CDR3 DNA is TGTGCCAGCAGTCAACAGGGACGCTATGGCTACACCTTC. Complete variable domain (other parts from reference TRBV7-9 and TRBJ1-2): DTGVSQNPRHKITKRGQNVTFRCDPISEHNRLYWYRQTLGQGPEFLTYFQNEAQLEKSRLLSDRFSAERPKGSFSTLEIQRTEQGDSAMYLCASSQQGRYGYTFGSGTRLTVV.

V usage is TRBV6-8 and J usage is TRBJ1-5, with D maybe TRBD1 (5 bases). The CDR3 is 13 residues long. Germline values: CDR1 MNHGY, CDR2 SAAAGT. V dropped 8 bases and J dropped 3 bases, with 11 bases sitting between them. The CDR3 region is CASHRGFNQPQHF. The DNA for the CDR3 is TGTGCCAGCCATCGGGGGTTCAATCAGCCCCAGCATTTT.

The CDR3 loop reads CAWALGLAGGTAQYF. CDR3 DNA: TGTGCCTGGGCCCTAGGACTAGCGGGGGGAACTGCGCAGTATTTT. The V call is TRBV30, the J call TRBJ2-3, with 14 nucleotides matching TRBD2. CDR1 and CDR2 (germline): GTSNPN, SVGIG (reference sequence). With V trimmed by 5 bases and J by 10 bases, 11 bases remained unmatched. The CDR3 contains 15 residues.

The CDR3 here is CASSRGYTQETQYF. CDR3 in DNA: TGTGCCAGTAGTCGGGGGTACACGCAAGAGACCCAGTACTTC. V and J are TRBV19 and TRBJ2-5; weak D call: TRBD2 (6 bases). With 5 bases removed from V and 2 bases from J, the gap between germline ends came to 12 bases. CDR3 length: 14 amino acids. CDR1 LNHDA and CDR2 SQIVND come from the germline V gene (reference sequence).

CDR3 sequence (DNA): TGTGCCAGTAGGGACAGGGGCGCCCAGCCCCAGCATTTT. Amino acid sequence: CASRDRGAQPQHF. The chain joins TRBV19 to TRBJ1-5; 9 bases fit TRBD1. The J segment lost 7 bases and the V segment lost 6 bases, leaving 4 bases of the junction unmatched. The CDR3 runs to 13 residues. The germline V gene has CDR1 LNHDA and CDR2 SQIVND (reference sequence).

The chain employs TRBV6-5 and TRBJ2-7, with TRBD2 identical over 7 bases. CDR3 length: 14 residues. V shed 1 base, J shed 6 bases, and the junction held 6 bases outside the gene matches. CDR1 is MNHEY, CDR2 SVGAGI, per germline. CDR3 sequence reads: CASSYLAGVAEQYF. Here the CDR3 DNA reads TGTGCCAGCAGTTACTTGGCGGGGGTCGCCGAGCAGTACTTC.

The V call is TRBV7-3, the J call TRBJ2-5; a possible D gene is TRBD1 (5 bases). Germline V CDR1 and CDR2: SGHTA, FQGTGA. Trimming removed 3 bases from V and 2 bases from J, with 7 bases in between. CDR3 size: 13 residues. CDR3 loop: CASSLGRQETQYF. CDR3 nucleotide sequence: TGTGCCAGCAGCTTGGGGCGACAAGAGACCCAGTACTTC.